Shown below are 14 T cell receptor beta chains from a single sample sequenced in a study of human T cells and chemical hapten exposure. Time point here: patch test 3, about 24 weeks after DPC sensitization. Treatment here: therapeutic diphenylcyclopropenone sensitization with weekly scalp DPC. TCRdb ran MiXCR on the RACE reads and lists one entry per CDR3 protein. The table lists over 55,000 distinct CDR3 sequences, around an eighth of them singletons. The sample consisted of whole blood, taken in connection with sensitization to the hapten diphenylcyclopropenone (DPC). The receptors stem from a man aged 25-45 years with alopecia areata. Some clones in this sample may be carry-over from other donors' samples.

This clonotype was seen more than once but under ten times. V is TRBV12-3 or TRBV12-4 and J is TRBJ2-1, with TRBD2 matching 10 bases. The length of the CDR3 is 15 residues. V shed 7 bases, J shed 9 bases, and the junction held 12 bases outside the gene matches. The CDR3 coding sequence is TGTGCCAGCAACCGGATAGCGGGGGGCCAGGGTGAGCAGTTCTTC. Translating gives CASNRIAGGQGEQFF.

This chain joins TRBV29-1 and TRBJ2-7; perhaps TRBD2 as D (6 bases). The V gene lost 7 bases and the J gene lost 7 bases, with 20 bases spanning the gap. The CDR3 extends over 13 amino acids. Germline V gene data show CDR1 as SQVTM and CDR2 as ANQGSEA. The CDR3 protein is CSATSGPAGEQYF. The CDR3 nucleotides read TGCAGCGCCACGAGCGGGCCGGCTGGTGAGCAGTACTTC.

This clonotype has ten or more counts. This rearrangement joins TRBV11-2 to TRBJ2-3; the match to TRBD2 covers 7 bases. In germline, CDR1 is SGHAT, CDR2 FQNNGV. The CDR3 contains 13 residues. V lost 5 bases, J lost 3 bases, and 2 bases stayed unmatched. The CDR3 nucleotides are TGTGCCAGCAGCCACGGGGGGACAGATACGCAGTATTTT. It yields the protein CASSHGGTDTQYF.

This clonotype has just a few counts. The chain is built from TRBV5-1 and TRBJ2-5, with 10 bases identical to TRBD1. V trimming: 1 base; J trimming: 4 bases; junction bases outside the gene matches: 4. CDR3 size: 15 residues. Germline loops: CDR1 SGHRS, CDR2 YFSETQ. Here the CDR3 reads CASSLIWTGGETQYF. The CDR3 DNA follows: TGCGCCAGCAGCTTGATATGGACAGGGGGAGAGACCCAGTACTTC.

The genes are TRBV18 and TRBJ2-7; D is uncertain. The CDR3 is 13 amino acids. Trimming cost V 0 bases and J 12 bases, with 15 bases left between them. The germline V gene encodes CDR1 KGHSH and CDR2 LQKENI. The CDR3 reads CASSPPSGQARYF. As DNA, the CDR3 is TGTGCCAGCTCACCACCGAGTGGTCAGGCGAGGTACTTC.

At least ten counts were recorded for this clonotype. The V gene is TRBV28, the J gene TRBJ2-4; a possible D gene is TRBD2 (6 bases). Germline V gene sequence: CDR1 MDHEN, CDR2 SYDVKM. Trimming shortened V by 10 bases and J by 0 bases, and 10 bases separated the two germline ends. The CDR3 has 13 residues. CDR3 sequence reads: CATAGLAKNIQYF. Written as DNA, the CDR3 is TGTGCCACCGCGGGACTAGCCAAAAACATTCAGTACTTC.

V gene TRBV28 combines with J gene TRBJ2-3; 12 bases align to TRBD1. This CDR3 contains 17 residues. In germline, CDR1 is MDHEN, CDR2 SYDVKM. Germline trimming cut 5 bases from V and 4 bases from J; bases unmatched to any gene: 10. The CDR3 sequence is CASSLTGTGGEADTQYF. The DNA of the CDR3 is TGTGCCAGCAGTCTTACCGGGACAGGGGGCGAGGCAGATACGCAGTATTTT.

The chain recombines TRBV6-2 or TRBV6-3 with TRBJ2-1, with a possible D match to TRBD2 (6 bases). In germline, CDR1 is MNHEY, CDR2 SVGEGT. The CDR3 consists of 13 residues. Trimming removed 6 bases at V and 4 bases at J, with 10 bases between. CDR3 in amino acids: CASSIAEYNEQFF. CDR3 bases: TGTGCCAGCAGCATAGCGGAATACAATGAGCAGTTCTTC.

In this sample, this clonotype turned up many times. CDR3 nucleotides: TGCAGCGTTGAAGAAAGGAGGGGGACTGAAGCTTTCTTT. This translates into CSVEERRGTEAFF. J is TRBJ1-1 and V is TRBV29-1; perhaps TRBD1 as D (6 bases). Trimming shortened V by 0 bases and J by 5 bases, and 10 bases separated the two germline ends. Germline-derived CDR1 and CDR2 are SQVTM and ANQGSEA. This CDR3 region has 13 residues.

Ten or more counts support this clonotype. V is TRBV6-2 or TRBV6-3 and J is TRBJ2-1; 10 bases line up with TRBD1. There are 18 residues in the CDR3. Germline-derived CDR1 and CDR2 are MNHEY and SVGEGT. The J segment lost 0 bases and the V segment lost 6 bases, leaving 11 bases of the junction unmatched. CDR3 region: CASRGDRGSPSSYNEQFF. Written as DNA, the CDR3 is TGTGCCAGCAGGGGGGACAGGGGATCTCCAAGCTCCTACAATGAGCAGTTCTTC.

This clonotype has at least ten counts. V usage is TRBV5-5 and J usage is TRBJ1-2, with 7 positions matching TRBD1. CDR1 is SGHKS, CDR2 YYEKEE, per germline (reference sequence). This CDR3 is 15 amino acids long. After removal of 6 bases from V and 7 bases from J, the junction contained 15 bases not matched to a gene. The CDR3 reads CASTPWEGASFGYTF. As DNA, the CDR3 is TGTGCCAGCACCCCCTGGGAGGGGGCCAGTTTTGGCTACACCTTC.

Points on this clonotype: A clone one base away is much larger, so this may be a read error. The chain combines TRBV6-2 or TRBV6-3 with TRBJ2-1; 11 bases line up with TRBD2. The CDR3 spans 15 residues. Germline loops: CDR1 MNHEY, CDR2 SVGEGT. The CDR3: CASRLAGGTYNDQFF. As DNA, the CDR3 is TGTGCCAGCAGGCTAGCGGGGGGAACCTACAATGATCAGTTCTTC.

This clonotype was counted only a few times. The chain is built from TRBV7-3 and TRBJ2-3, with D hard to call. Trimming cost V 3 bases and J 4 bases, with 17 bases left between them. Germline V CDR1 and CDR2: SGHTA, FQGTGA. The CDR3 is made up of 16 amino acids. CDR3 amino acids: CASSFGQGIQADTQYF. The CDR3 DNA is TGTGCCAGCAGCTTCGGCCAAGGGATTCAGGCAGATACGCAGTATTTT. Variable domain in full (rest from reference TRBV7-3 and TRBJ2-3): GAGVSQTPSNKVTEKGKYVELRCDPISGHTALYWYRQSLGQGPEFLIYFQGTGAADDSGLPNDRFFAVRPEGSVSTLKIQRTERGDSAVYLCASSFGQGIQADTQYFGPGTRLTVL.

The sample holds a few counts of this clonotype. The chain carries TRBV25-1 and TRBJ2-2, with 10 bases aligning to TRBD1. The germline V gene encodes CDR1 MGHDK and CDR2 SYGVNS. With V trimmed by 8 bases and J by 1 base, 1 base remained unmatched. The CDR3 is 14 amino acids. This CDR3 reads CASRDRGNTGELFF. CDR3 DNA: TGTGCCAGCCGGGACAGGGGGAACACCGGGGAGCTGTTTTTT.